Listed below are T cell receptor beta chains from one sample, sequenced in a study of blood T cell repertoires in COVID-19. The data were produced by immunoSEQ multiplex PCR, yet TCRdb's version contains in-frame clones alone and is incomplete. The sample holds just under 250,000 clones, approximately 90% seen once. Material: PBMCs or T cells enriched from blood (not recorded which). These receptors all stem from a woman in her 30s who had recovered from COVID-19. Each CDR3 is given without its conserved first and last residue. Fields, in order: CDR3 length, V gene, J gene, clone size, CDR3 protein. Expanded clones are given a class, and other clones once, few, many or no size at all.

>13|TRBV19|TRBJ1-2|-
ASRRQLGSHYGYT
>13|TRBV15|TRBJ1-4|-
ATSRDVGSNEKLF
>11|TRBV7-3|TRBJ2-7|few
ASSIQGSREQY
>13|TRBV15|TRBJ2-3|-
ATSKGLRGTDTQY
>16|TRBV7-2|TRBJ2-7|once
ASSFAETSGRSSYEQY
>15|TRBV27|TRBJ1-1|-
ASSPGTVFFMNTEAF
>14|TRBV19|TRBJ1-6|-
ASSIAVVTANSPLH
>10|TRBV19|TRBJ1-1|-
ASSPGRAFAF
>16|TRBV28|TRBJ2-7|once
ASSPSPYFGSSSYEQY
>12|TRBV6-2/TRBV6-3|TRBJ1-3|few
ASSMGGLGNTIY
>11|TRBV6-5|TRBJ2-7|once
ASSYSGTQGGQ
>11|TRBV30|TRBJ2-7|few
AFSGGSSYEQY
>18|TRBV28|TRBJ1-1|-
ASSLRRDRGPVEFRTEAF
>14|TRBV29-1|TRBJ2-2|-
SVEVWTGPNTGELF
>11|TRBV7-2|TRBJ1-2|-
ASSNRGEGGYT
>13|TRBV28|TRBJ1-6|-
ASSSGQGLESPLH
>12|TRBV7-3|TRBJ2-2|once
ASSFSRDTGELF
>13|TRBV9|TRBJ1-5|-
ASSVGGQPNQPQH
>12|TRBV6-4|TRBJ2-7|-
ATGEDRSAYEQY
>13|TRBV2|TRBJ2-3|-
ASSRLSTYTDTQY
>13|TRBV28|TRBJ1-1|once
ASSVPGQGTTEAF
>14|TRBV28|TRBJ1-5|-
ASSLPVDRPNQPQH
>14|TRBV5-6|TRBJ1-3|-
ASSWGQSNSGNTIY
>16|TRBV18|TRBJ2-4|once
ASSPNPSGRDAKNIQY
>12|TRBV5-1|TRBJ2-4|many
ASSLDSAKNIQY
>12|TRBV25-1|TRBJ1-2|-
ASSPGQGISGYT
>12|TRBV3-1/TRBV3-2|TRBJ2-5|-
ASSQEGGLETQY
>13|TRBV24-1|TRBJ1-1|once
ATSDSPGDYTEAF
>12|TRBV29-1|TRBJ1-1|-
SASTGAGRTEAF
>13|TRBV5-1|TRBJ2-5|-
ASSRATLPGETQY
>11|TRBV19|TRBJ1-5|once
ASRLQGFGPQH
>11|TRBV19|TRBJ2-1|few
ASSRASTHEQF
>12|TRBV28|TRBJ2-6|-
ASSGRPVANVLT
>13|TRBV5-1|TRBJ1-2|-
ASSLEDRGLYGYT
>14|TRBV3-1/TRBV3-2|TRBJ2-1|-
ASSQKLAEIYNEQF
>14|TRBV28|TRBJ1-2|-
ASIGGRDIGLYGYT
>12|TRBV28|TRBJ1-1|-
ASSPPPGQGEAF
>14|TRBV28|TRBJ1-1|-
ASSLYKGGLNTEAF
>14|TRBV5-6|TRBJ1-3|-
ASSFGTGGSGNTIY
>14|TRBV27|TRBJ2-2|-
ASSSRTSLNTGELF
>12|TRBV7-9|TRBJ1-1|-
ASSSGYMNTEAF
>13|TRBV7-8|TRBJ1-2|-
ASSLAPRSNYGYT
>12|TRBV27|TRBJ2-7|-
ASSSTGFRYEQY